This T cell receptor beta chain was obtained from a study of CD8+CD57+ T cells in acquired aplastic anemia. Study information: The sorted CD4+ and CD8+ cells yielded an average roughly 3 ug of DNA.

About this clonotype itself: A much larger clone sits a single nucleotide away, making a read error possible.

For sequencing, patients were chosen who had shown expansion of CD8+CD57+ cells by flow cytometry. Genomic DNA constituted the template upon which TCR beta VDJ and CDR3 profiling was performed. TCRdb used MiXCR to reprocess the reads, holding one entry per CDR3 protein. The sample has about 180,000 distinct CDR3 sequences; around half are singletons. Germline trimming cut 6 bases from V and 0 bases from J; bases unmatched to any gene: 7. The CDR3 contains 15 residues. Sequenced input: sorted CD4+, CD8+, or CD8+CD57+ T cells (not recorded which) from PBMCs. The chain uses TRBV12-3 or TRBV12-4 and TRBJ1-2; 7 nucleotides line up with TRBD1. The sequence came from a human donor with aplastic anemia. The CDR3 region has the DNA TGTGCCAGCAGCCAAGGAGGGACAGCTAACTATGGCTACACCTTC. Its translation: CASSQGGTANYGYTF.